Listed below are T cell receptor beta chains from one sample, sequenced in a study of cytomegalovirus exposure and HLA in healthy donors. Clones were sequenced by immunoSEQ multiplex PCR, and TCRdb holds only the in-frame ones, with some missing. The table shows around 100,000 clones, with around 70% occurring only once. What was sequenced was PBMCs. The receptors stem from a man aged 35 to 55 in good health and CMV-seropositive. Both conserved end residues are part of each CDR3. The D gene is left open where the match is weak. Clone size, where shown, is once, few, many, or a class for clones that have expanded.

cdr3_length: 13
v_call: TRBV9
j_call: TRBJ2-1
clone_size: -
d_call: -
cdr3_aa: CASSVSPYNEQFF
cdr3_nt: TGTGCCAGCAGCGTAAGCCCATACAATGAGCAGTTCTTC

cdr3_length: 15
v_call: TRBV19
j_call: TRBJ1-5
clone_size: -
d_call: -
cdr3_aa: CASKRVENSNQPQHF
cdr3_nt: TGTGCCAGTAAACGGGTTGAGAATAGCAATCAGCCCCAGCATTTT

cdr3_length: 14
v_call: TRBV11-2
j_call: TRBJ2-7
clone_size: -
d_call: TRBD1
cdr3_aa: CASSPRQGVYEQYF
cdr3_nt: TGTGCCAGCAGCCCCCGACAGGGTGTCTACGAGCAGTACTTC

cdr3_length: 13
v_call: TRBV6-1
j_call: TRBJ1-1
clone_size: medium-sized
d_call: TRBD1
cdr3_aa: CASTGQSFTEAFF
cdr3_nt: TGTGCCAGCACGGGACAGAGCTTTACTGAAGCTTTCTTT

cdr3_length: 14
v_call: TRBV28
j_call: TRBJ1-2
clone_size: -
d_call: -
cdr3_aa: CASSPSGRGSGYTF
cdr3_nt: TGTGCCAGCAGCCCATCGGGGAGGGGCTCTGGCTACACCTTC

cdr3_length: 16
v_call: TRBV6-6
j_call: TRBJ1-2
clone_size: -
d_call: -
cdr3_aa: CASRNNPGNLNYGYTF
cdr3_nt: TGTGCCAGCCGCAATAACCCCGGGAACCTCAACTATGGCTACACCTTC

cdr3_length: 15
v_call: TRBV7-3
j_call: TRBJ2-7
clone_size: -
d_call: TRBD1
cdr3_aa: CASSWGQGLSYEQYF
cdr3_nt: TGTGCCAGCAGCTGGGGACAGGGATTATCCTACGAGCAGTACTTC

cdr3_length: 16
v_call: TRBV9
j_call: TRBJ2-1
clone_size: many
d_call: TRBD2
cdr3_aa: CASSVASGLAGNEQFF
cdr3_nt: TGTGCCAGCAGCGTAGCCTCCGGACTAGCGGGAAATGAGCAGTTCTTC

cdr3_length: 12
v_call: TRBV30
j_call: TRBJ1-1
clone_size: few
d_call: -
cdr3_aa: CAWEVGGTEAFF
cdr3_nt: TGTGCCTGGGAGGTGGGGGGGACTGAAGCTTTCTTT

cdr3_length: 13
v_call: TRBV5-1
j_call: TRBJ1-2
clone_size: -
d_call: -
cdr3_aa: CASSLDRDYGYTF
cdr3_nt: TGCGCCAGCAGCTTGGACAGGGACTATGGCTACACCTTC

cdr3_length: 13
v_call: TRBV7-6
j_call: TRBJ2-2
clone_size: -
d_call: -
cdr3_aa: CASSQRGTGELFF
cdr3_nt: TGTGCCAGCAGCCAAAGGGGAACCGGGGAGCTGTTTTTT

cdr3_length: 10
v_call: TRBV19
j_call: TRBJ2-7
clone_size: -
d_call: -
cdr3_aa: CARGVNEQYF
cdr3_nt: TGTGCCAGGGGAGTTAACGAGCAGTACTTC

cdr3_length: 15
v_call: TRBV7-3
j_call: TRBJ2-1
clone_size: -
d_call: -
cdr3_aa: CASSRGIPPYNEQFF
cdr3_nt: TGTGCCAGCAGCCGCGGGATACCTCCCTACAATGAGCAGTTCTTC

cdr3_length: 15
v_call: TRBV7-2
j_call: TRBJ1-1
clone_size: few
d_call: -
cdr3_aa: CASSLVEGGLFEAFF
cdr3_nt: TGTGCCAGCAGCTTAGTAGAGGGAGGCCTATTTGAAGCTTTCTTT

cdr3_length: 14
v_call: TRBV19
j_call: TRBJ2-1
clone_size: -
d_call: TRBD2
cdr3_aa: CASLGGGSYNEQFF
cdr3_nt: TGTGCCAGTCTGGGGGGGGGCTCCTACAATGAGCAGTTCTTC

cdr3_length: 16
v_call: TRBV6-5
j_call: TRBJ2-5
clone_size: -
d_call: -
cdr3_aa: CASSYGTELAKETQYF
cdr3_nt: TGTGCCAGCAGTTACGGAACCGAGTTAGCGAAAGAGACCCAGTACTTC

cdr3_length: 16
v_call: TRBV11-1
j_call: TRBJ2-3
clone_size: -
d_call: TRBD2
cdr3_aa: CASSRGTSGGTDTQYF
cdr3_nt: TGTGCCAGCAGTAGGGGGACTAGCGGGGGAACAGATACGCAGTATTTT

cdr3_length: 16
v_call: TRBV27
j_call: TRBJ2-1
clone_size: -
d_call: TRBD2
cdr3_aa: CASSLFTSGGYNEQFF
cdr3_nt: TGTGCCAGCAGTCTATTTACTAGCGGGGGGTACAATGAGCAGTTCTTC

cdr3_length: 15
v_call: TRBV5-6
j_call: TRBJ2-7
clone_size: -
d_call: TRBD2
cdr3_aa: CASSPTSGFPYEQYF
cdr3_nt: TGTGCCAGCAGCCCGACTAGCGGGTTTCCCTACGAGCAGTACTTC

cdr3_length: 18
v_call: TRBV5-1
j_call: TRBJ2-3
clone_size: -
d_call: TRBD2
cdr3_aa: CASSFRTSGLLSTDTQYF
cdr3_nt: TGCGCCAGCAGCTTCAGGACTAGCGGACTGTTGAGCACAGATACGCAGTATTTT

cdr3_length: 13
v_call: TRBV5-1
j_call: TRBJ1-1
clone_size: -
d_call: -
cdr3_aa: CASSFSLNTEAFF
cdr3_nt: TGCGCCAGCAGCTTCTCCTTGAACACTGAAGCTTTCTTT

cdr3_length: 15
v_call: TRBV27
j_call: TRBJ1-2
clone_size: once
d_call: -
cdr3_aa: CASSSGPEGSWGYTF
cdr3_nt: TGTGCCAGCAGTTCCGGGCCCGAGGGATCTTGGGGCTACACCTTC

cdr3_length: 15
v_call: TRBV11-2
j_call: TRBJ2-1
clone_size: -
d_call: TRBD2
cdr3_aa: CASSLGLAGSNEQFF
cdr3_nt: TGTGCCAGCAGCTTAGGGCTAGCGGGGAGCAATGAGCAGTTCTTC

cdr3_length: 14
v_call: TRBV29-1
j_call: TRBJ2-7
clone_size: -
d_call: -
cdr3_aa: CSVVKGGGWNEQYF
cdr3_nt: TGCAGCGTTGTGAAGGGAGGCGGCTGGAACGAGCAGTACTTC

cdr3_length: 14
v_call: TRBV30
j_call: TRBJ1-1
clone_size: -
d_call: -
cdr3_aa: CAWSAAGMNTEAFF
cdr3_nt: TGTGCCTGGAGTGCGGCCGGGATGAACACTGAAGCTTTCTTT

cdr3_length: 15
v_call: TRBV7-9
j_call: TRBJ1-3
clone_size: -
d_call: -
cdr3_aa: CASSLGSTSGNTIYF
cdr3_nt: TGTGCCAGCAGCTTAGGAAGCACCTCTGGAAACACCATATATTTT

cdr3_length: 14
v_call: TRBV25-1
j_call: TRBJ2-3
clone_size: many
d_call: -
cdr3_aa: CASSEKKEANTQYF
cdr3_nt: TGTGCCAGCAGTGAAAAGAAAGAGGCGAATACGCAGTATTTT

cdr3_length: 14
v_call: TRBV9
j_call: TRBJ2-7
clone_size: -
d_call: TRBD1
cdr3_aa: CASSPTGGPYEQYF
cdr3_nt: TGTGCCAGCAGCCCGACAGGGGGACCCTACGAGCAGTACTTC

cdr3_length: 14
v_call: TRBV6-5
j_call: TRBJ2-4
clone_size: -
d_call: TRBD1
cdr3_aa: CASRPQGAKNIQYF
cdr3_nt: TGTGCCAGCAGACCACAGGGGGCCAAAAACATTCAGTACTTC

cdr3_length: 14
v_call: TRBV6-1
j_call: TRBJ1-4
clone_size: -
d_call: TRBD1
cdr3_aa: CASISAGTGGKLFF
cdr3_nt: TGTGCCAGCATCTCGGCCGGGACAGGCGGAAAACTGTTTTTT

cdr3_length: 15
v_call: TRBV28
j_call: TRBJ1-5
clone_size: -
d_call: -
cdr3_aa: CASRPDSPSRQPQHF
cdr3_nt: TGTGCCAGCAGGCCGGACAGTCCTAGTCGTCAGCCCCAGCATTTT

cdr3_length: 18
v_call: TRBV7-9
j_call: TRBJ2-7
clone_size: -
d_call: TRBD1
cdr3_aa: CASSLPGRGQSSSYEQYF
cdr3_nt: TGTGCCAGCAGCCTACCGGGACGGGGACAGTCTAGCTCCTACGAGCAGTACTTC

cdr3_length: 17
v_call: TRBV14
j_call: TRBJ1-2
clone_size: -
d_call: -
cdr3_aa: CASSRGGGSRSLYGYTF
cdr3_nt: TGTGCCAGCAGTCGAGGGGGGGGATCCCGGAGCCTCTATGGCTACACCTTC

cdr3_length: 17
v_call: TRBV30
j_call: TRBJ2-5
clone_size: -
d_call: TRBD2
cdr3_aa: CASDSGTSGRVQETQYF
cdr3_nt: TGTGCCTCGGACTCAGGGACTAGCGGGAGGGTTCAAGAGACCCAGTACTTC